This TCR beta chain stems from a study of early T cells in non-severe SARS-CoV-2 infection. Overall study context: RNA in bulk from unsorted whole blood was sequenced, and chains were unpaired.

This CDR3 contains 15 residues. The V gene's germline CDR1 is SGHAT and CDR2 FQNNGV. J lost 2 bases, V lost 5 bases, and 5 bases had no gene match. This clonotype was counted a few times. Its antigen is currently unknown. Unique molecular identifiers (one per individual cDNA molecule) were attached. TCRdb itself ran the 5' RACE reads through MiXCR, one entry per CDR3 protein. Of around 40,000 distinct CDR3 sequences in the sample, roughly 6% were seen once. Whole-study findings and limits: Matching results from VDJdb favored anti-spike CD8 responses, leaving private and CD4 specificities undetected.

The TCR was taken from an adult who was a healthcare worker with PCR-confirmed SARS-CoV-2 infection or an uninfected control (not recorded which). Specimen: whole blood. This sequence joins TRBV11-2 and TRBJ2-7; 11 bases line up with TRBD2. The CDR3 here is CASSIGLAGTYEQYF. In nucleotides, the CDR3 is TGTGCCAGCAGCATAGGACTAGCGGGCACCTACGAGCAGTACTTC.